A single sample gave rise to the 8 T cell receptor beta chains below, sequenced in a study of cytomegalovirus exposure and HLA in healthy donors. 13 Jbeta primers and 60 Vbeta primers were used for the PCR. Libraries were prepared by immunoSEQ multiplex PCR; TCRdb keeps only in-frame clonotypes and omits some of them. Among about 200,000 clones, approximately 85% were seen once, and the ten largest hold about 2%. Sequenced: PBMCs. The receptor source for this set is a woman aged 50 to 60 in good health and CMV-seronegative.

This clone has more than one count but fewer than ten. The chain's CDR3 is CASKPGLNYGYTF. The DNA of the CDR3 is TGCGCCAGCAAGCCAGGACTGAACTATGGCTACACCTTC. This chain connects TRBV10-2 to TRBJ1-2; D unclear. Germline lookup yields CDR1 WSHSY and CDR2 SAAADI. This CDR3 is 13 amino acids long. Trimming shortened V by 7 bases and J by 2 bases, and 11 bases separated the two germline ends.

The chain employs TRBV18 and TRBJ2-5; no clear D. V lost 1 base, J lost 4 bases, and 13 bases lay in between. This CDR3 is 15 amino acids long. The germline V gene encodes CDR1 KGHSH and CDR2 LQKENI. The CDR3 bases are TGTGCCAGCTCACCACTTGGTAGTGCGGTAGAGACCCAGTACTTC. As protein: CASSPLGSAVETQYF.

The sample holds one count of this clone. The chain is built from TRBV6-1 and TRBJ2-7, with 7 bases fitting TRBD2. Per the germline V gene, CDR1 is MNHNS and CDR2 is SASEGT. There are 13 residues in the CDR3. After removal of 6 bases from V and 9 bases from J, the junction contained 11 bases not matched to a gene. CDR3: CASSGDYGRGQYF. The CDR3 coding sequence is TGTGCCAGCAGCGGGGACTACGGTCGCGGGCAGTACTTC.

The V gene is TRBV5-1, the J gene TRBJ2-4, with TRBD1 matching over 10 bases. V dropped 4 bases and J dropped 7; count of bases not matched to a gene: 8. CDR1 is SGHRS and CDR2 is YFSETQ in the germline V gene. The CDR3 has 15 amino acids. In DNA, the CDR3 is TGCGCCAGCAGCCCTGGAGACAGGGGGCGGAACATTCAGTACTTC. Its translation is CASSPGDRGRNIQYF.

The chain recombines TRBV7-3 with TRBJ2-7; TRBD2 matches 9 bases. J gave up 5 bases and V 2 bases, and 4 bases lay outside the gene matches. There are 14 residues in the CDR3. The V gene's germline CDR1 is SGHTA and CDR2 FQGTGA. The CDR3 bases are TGTGCCAGCAGCTTAGCGGGAGGGCCCAACGAGCAGTACTTC. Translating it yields CASSLAGGPNEQYF.

This CDR3 is CASRRAGVMSYEQYF. The CDR3, as DNA: TGTGCCAGCCGGAGAGCGGGAGTAATGTCCTACGAGCAGTACTTC. This chain connects TRBV6-5 to TRBJ2-7, with 8 bases lining up with TRBD2. The germline V gene has CDR1 MNHEY and CDR2 SVGAGI. This CDR3 has 15 residues. The V gene end was trimmed by 8 bases and the J gene end by 1 base; junction bases not matched to a gene: 10.

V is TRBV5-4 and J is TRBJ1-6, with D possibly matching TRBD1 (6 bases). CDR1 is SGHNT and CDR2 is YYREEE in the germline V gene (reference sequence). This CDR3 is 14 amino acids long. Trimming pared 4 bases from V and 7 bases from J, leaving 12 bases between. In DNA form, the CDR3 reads TGTGCCAGCAGCCTGGGGGGACAAAATTCACCCCTCCACTTT. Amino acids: CASSLGGQNSPLHF.

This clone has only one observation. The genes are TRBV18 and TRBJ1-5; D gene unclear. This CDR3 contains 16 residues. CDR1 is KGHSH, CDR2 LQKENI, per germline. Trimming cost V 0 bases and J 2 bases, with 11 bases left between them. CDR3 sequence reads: CASSPPYRGGNQPQHF. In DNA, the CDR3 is TGTGCCAGCTCACCACCGTACCGCGGTGGCAATCAGCCCCAGCATTTT.